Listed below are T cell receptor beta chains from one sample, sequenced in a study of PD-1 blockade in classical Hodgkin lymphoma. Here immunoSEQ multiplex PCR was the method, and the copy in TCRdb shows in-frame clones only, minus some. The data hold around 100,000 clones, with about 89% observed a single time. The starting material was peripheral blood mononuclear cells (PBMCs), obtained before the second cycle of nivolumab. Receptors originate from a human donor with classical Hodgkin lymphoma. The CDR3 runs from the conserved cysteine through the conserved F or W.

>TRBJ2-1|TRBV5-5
CASSLVSDSSYNEQFF
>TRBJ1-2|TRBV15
CATSIKQGEHGYTF
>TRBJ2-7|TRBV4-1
CASSQEGTGGLGVYEQYF
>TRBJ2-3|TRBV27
CASSLGGGAADTQYF
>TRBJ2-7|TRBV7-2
CASSLGAGGEQYF
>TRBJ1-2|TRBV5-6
CASSFPGRDGYTF
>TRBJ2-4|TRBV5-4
CASSLKGQRAKNIQYF
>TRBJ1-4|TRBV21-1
CASSKEGTGITNEKLFF
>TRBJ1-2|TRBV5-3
CARSLGQGGAGYTF
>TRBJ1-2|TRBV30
CAWGGMGHYGYTF
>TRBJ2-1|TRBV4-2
CASSQDPGGGAYNEQFF
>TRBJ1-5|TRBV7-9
CASSPGTGNQPQHF
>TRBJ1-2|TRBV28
CASSYLFGTGGGGYTF
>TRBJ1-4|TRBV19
CAKKGRWNEKLFF
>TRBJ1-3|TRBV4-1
CASSQVGDRGPGNTIYF
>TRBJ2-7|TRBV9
CASSPRQGYEQYF
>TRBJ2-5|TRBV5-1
CASSSREGDQETQYF
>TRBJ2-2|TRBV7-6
CASSLWRDRGPTGELFF
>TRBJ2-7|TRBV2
CASSRPLAGDEQYF
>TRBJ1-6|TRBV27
CASSLTFLDRLTNSPLHF
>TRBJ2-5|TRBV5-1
CASSLGRDQTQYF
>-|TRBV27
CASSPRGGAYEQYF
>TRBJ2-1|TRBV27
CASSVPRDRGDEQFF
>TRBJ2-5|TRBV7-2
CASSLVGGRQETQYF
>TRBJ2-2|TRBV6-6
CASSRHRGGNTGELFF
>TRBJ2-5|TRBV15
CATSRDNPLGGRETQYF
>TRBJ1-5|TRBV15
CATSPRGRNSNQPQHF
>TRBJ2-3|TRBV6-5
CASSSSTSGDTDTQYF
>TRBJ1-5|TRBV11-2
CASSPQAVQPQHF
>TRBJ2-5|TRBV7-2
CASSRGPQETQYF
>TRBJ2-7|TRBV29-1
CSVEEWGGTYEQYF
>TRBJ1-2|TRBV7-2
CASSSRQGANYGYTF
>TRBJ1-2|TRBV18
CASSPSFRKAHYGYTF